These 10 T cell receptor beta chains share one sample of origin, sequenced in a study of shared clonotypes between healthy human individuals. Sequenced by immunoSEQ multiplex PCR; TCRdb stores in-frame clones only, minus some. The sample contains 900,000 to 1,200,000 clones, approximately 78% of which appear only once. The source material was memory CD4+ T cells from PBMCs. Subset in this sample: CD45RA-negative fraction. The origin of the receptors is a man aged 18 to 30 in good health. Some clones in this sample may be carry-over from other donors' samples.

This clone was detected only a few times. The V and J genes are TRBV5-6 and TRBJ2-3, with 7 nucleotides matching TRBD2. CDR1 and CDR2 from the germline V gene are SGHDT and YYEEEE. CDR3 size: 14 residues. V lost 0 bases and J lost 6; bases outside the gene matches: 4. The CDR3 sequence is CASSLAGGDDTQYF. In DNA, the CDR3 is TGTGCCAGCAGCTTGGCTGGGGGGGATGATACGCAGTATTTT. The full variable domain, in which reference TRBV5-6 and TRBJ2-3 provide the parts outside the CDR3, is DAGVTQSPTHLIKTRGQQVTLRCSPKSGHDTVSWYQQALGQGPQFIFQYYEEEERQRGNFPDRFSGHQFPNYSSELNVNALLLGDSALYLCASSLAGGDDTQYFGPGTRLTVL.

CDR3 region: CASSPLAGGPRNEQFF. DNA for the CDR3: TGCGCCAGCAGCCCCCTAGCGGGAGGGCCTAGAAATGAGCAGTTCTTC. This chain connects TRBV4-1 to TRBJ2-1, with TRBD2 identical over 12 bases. Germline CDR1 is MGHRA and CDR2 is YSYEKL. The trim removed 4 bases at V and 7 bases at J, leaving 8 bases unmatched. The CDR3 covers 16 residues.

The gene calls are TRBV5-1 and TRBJ2-6; unclear D gene. The V end lost 8 bases, the J end lost 2 bases, and 8 bases lay between the germline ends. CDR3 length: 13 amino acids. Germline CDR1 and CDR2: SGHRS and YFSETQ. The CDR3 sequence: CASTNPGANVLTF. The CDR3 DNA is TGCGCCAGTACGAATCCTGGGGCCAACGTCCTGACTTTC.

V and J are TRBV5-1 and TRBJ1-4; D might be TRBD1 (6 bases). CDR1 is SGHRS and CDR2 is YFSETQ in the germline V gene. This CDR3 spans 17 amino acids. The V end lost 3 bases, the J end lost 5 bases, and 20 bases lay between the germline ends. The CDR3 is CASSSVGGGGPNEKLFF. The CDR3 DNA is TGCGCCAGCAGCTCGGTTGGGGGAGGGGGTCCCAATGAAAAACTGTTTTTT.

This rearrangement joins TRBV29-1 to TRBJ1-2; TRBD1 matches 7 bases. This CDR3 comprises 13 residues. With 2 bases clipped from V and 8 bases from J, the junction kept 8 bases outside the gene matches. CDR1 and CDR2 from the germline V gene are SQVTM and ANQGSEA. CDR3 in amino acids: CSVERRQGEGYTF. The CDR3 coding sequence is TGCAGCGTTGAACGAAGGCAGGGGGAAGGCTACACCTTC. Full variable domain (missing parts from reference TRBV29-1 and TRBJ1-2): SAVISQKPSRDICQRGTSLTIQCQVDSQVTMMFWYRQQPGQSLTLIATANQGSEATYESGFVIDKFPISRPNLTFSTLTVSNMSPEDSSIYLCSVERRQGEGYTFGSGTRLTVV.

This chain connects TRBV9 to TRBJ2-2, with D tentatively TRBD2 (6 bases). The ends were cut back, 0 bases at V and 7 bases at J, with 13 bases in the middle. The CDR3 length is 15 residues. Germline values: CDR1 SGDLS, CDR2 YYNGEE. The CDR3 here is CASSVEDYTGGELFF. In DNA form, the CDR3 reads TGTGCCAGCAGCGTAGAGGACTACACGGGCGGGGAGCTGTTTTTT.

This chain uses TRBV28 with TRBJ2-7; TRBD1 aligns across 8 bases. V lost 5 bases and J lost 6; bases outside the gene matches: 9. The CDR3 sequence is 14 residues long. Per germline, CDR1 MDHEN and CDR2 SYDVKM. The DNA of the CDR3 is TGTGCCAGCAGTACCAGACAGGGGCCGGTCGAGCAGTACTTC. Its translation is CASSTRQGPVEQYF.

This clone has at least ten counts. The genes are TRBV5-5 and TRBJ2-7; D gene ambiguous. Trimming removed 2 bases at V and 0 bases at J, with 12 bases between. This CDR3 contains 15 residues. Germline loops: CDR1 SGHKS, CDR2 YYEKEE (reference sequence). For the CDR3, the DNA is TGTGCCAGCAGCTTTGGCCCAGCGTCCTCCTACGAGCAGTACTTC. This sequence encodes CASSFGPASSYEQYF.

As concerns this clone: Given a far larger clone just one base away, this is likely a sequencing read error. This chain connects TRBV9 to TRBJ2-7; 12 bases map to TRBD1. V lost 4 bases and J lost 7; bases outside the gene matches: 6. The CDR3 is 14 amino acids. Germline V CDR1 and CDR2: SGDLS, YYNGEE. The CDR3 spells CASSLGQGASEQYF. The CDR3 coding sequence is TGTGCCAGCAGCCTGGGACAGGGGGCGAGTGAGCAGTACTTC.

This chain uses TRBV5-1 with TRBJ2-7; a weak D match, TRBD2 (6 bases). Trimming removed 4 bases from V and 7 bases from J, with 9 bases in between. The CDR3 length is 11 residues. CDR1 is SGHRS and CDR2 is YFSETQ in the germline V gene. CDR3 amino acids: CASSIRGEQYF. CDR3 bases: TGCGCCAGCAGCATTCGGGGGGAGCAGTACTTC.